This is a list of T cell receptor beta chains from one sample in a study of sequential checkpoint blockade in melanoma. Profiling relied on immunoSEQ multiplex PCR, and the TCRdb table lists in-frame clones only, not all of them. Counted here are some 3,700 clones, roughly a fifth occurring once; the ten biggest clones make up 26%. Sequencing used tumor tissue (inferred from file names), obtained from a patient given nivolumab and ipilimumab in sequence. Receptors were obtained from a human donor with melanoma. CDR3s include the opening cysteine and the closing phenylalanine or tryptophan. The D gene is left open where the match is weak. A clone size is listed for some rows: how often the clone was seen (once, few, many), or a class if it is expanded.

j_gene | d_gene | v_gene | abundance | CDR3aa | CDR3nt
TRBJ1-5 | - | TRBV19 | - | CASKIGGNQPQHF | TGTGCCAGTAAAATCGGGGGCAATCAGCCCCAGCATTTT
TRBJ1-1 | - | TRBV9 | medium-sized | CASSFRMYGDTEAFF | TGTGCCAGCAGCTTCAGGATGTATGGGGACACTGAAGCTTTCTTT
TRBJ2-1 | TRBD2 | TRBV5-1 | - | CASSSSLAGISNEQFF | TGCGCCAGCAGCTCATCGCTAGCGGGGATCTCCAATGAGCAGTTCTTC
TRBJ2-5 | TRBD1 | TRBV6-1 | few | CASSEDSLPNPGQTPYQETQYF | TGTGCCAGCAGTGAAGACTCACTACCAAATCCGGGACAGACACCGTACCAAGAGACCCAGTACTTC
TRBJ1-6 | - | TRBV6-8 | large | CASSPTGPGNSPLHF | TGTGCCAGCAGCCCTACGGGTCCTGGGAATTCACCCCTCCACTTT
TRBJ2-5 | - | TRBV25-1 | few | CASSESVSGETQYF | TGTGCCAGCAGTGAATCGGTCAGCGGAGAGACCCAGTACTTC
TRBJ1-5 | TRBD1 | TRBV19 | - | CASAGGQDFNQPQHF | TGTGCCAGTGCGGGCGGACAGGACTTCAATCAGCCCCAGCATTTT
TRBJ1-2 | - | TRBV28 | - | CASSPGRNYGYTF | TGTGCCAGCAGCCCGGGTAGAAACTATGGCTACACCTTC
TRBJ1-2 | TRBD1 | TRBV11-3 | many | CASSLDGTATAASYGYTF | TGTGCCAGCAGCTTAGACGGGACAGCCACCGCAGCTAGCTATGGCTACACCTTC
TRBJ1-1 | - | TRBV11-3 | many | CASSLVGHQNTEAFF | TGTGCCAGCAGCTTGGTGGGACACCAGAACACTGAAGCTTTCTTT
TRBJ2-5 | - | TRBV6-8 | - | CASMGQPQETQYF | TGTGCCAGCATGGGCCAGCCGCAAGAGACCCAGTACTTC
TRBJ1-1 | - | TRBV6-8 | medium-sized | CASFSGVRTEAFF | TGTGCCTCCTTTTCAGGGGTGAGGACTGAAGCTTTCTTT
TRBJ1-6 | - | TRBV30 | few | CAWTAGNNSPLHF | TGTGCCTGGACGGCGGGAAATAATTCACCCCTCCACTTT
TRBJ1-4 | - | TRBV30 | few | CAWSVRESGEKLFF | TGTGCCTGGAGTGTTCGGGAGTCTGGTGAAAAACTGTTTTTT
TRBJ1-3 | - | TRBV9 | many | CASAVSFSGNTIYF | TGTGCCAGCGCCGTAAGTTTCTCTGGAAACACCATATATTTT
TRBJ2-3 | TRBD2 | TRBV6-8 | medium-sized | CASSGLAGTTDTQYF | TGTGCCAGCAGCGGACTAGCGGGGACCACAGATACGCAGTATTTT
TRBJ1-3 | - | TRBV11-3 | medium-sized | CASSLAQGMSGNTIYF | TGTGCCAGCAGCTTGGCCCAGGGGATGAGTGGAAACACCATATATTTT
TRBJ2-2 | - | TRBV6-8 | few | CASSGASPGELFF | TGTGCCAGCAGTGGGGCTAGCCCCGGGGAGCTGTTTTTT
TRBJ2-2 | TRBD1 | TRBV19 | medium-sized | CASKHGQGAANTGELFF | TGTGCCAGTAAACACGGTCAGGGGGCGGCGAACACCGGGGAGCTGTTTTTT
TRBJ2-1 | - | TRBV11-3 | medium-sized | CASSPGVFAYNEQFF | TGTGCCAGCAGTCCAGGGGTTTTCGCCTACAATGAGCAGTTCTTC
TRBJ1-3 | TRBD1 | TRBV6-8 | - | CAISRDRRNDGNTIYF | TGTGCCATCAGCCGGGACAGGAGAAACGATGGAAACACCATATATTTT
TRBJ2-1 | TRBD1 | TRBV28 | - | CASSIRDRWNEQFF | TGTGCCAGCAGTATCCGGGACAGATGGAATGAGCAGTTCTTC
TRBJ1-2 | - | TRBV5-1 | few | CASSLGTAPGDGYTF | TGCGCCAGCAGCTTGGGAACAGCTCCCGGGGATGGCTACACCTTC
TRBJ2-4 | TRBD2 | TRBV11-3 | few | CASSASGGRNIQYF | TGTGCCAGCAGCGCGAGCGGGGGCCGAAACATTCAGTACTTC
TRBJ1-6 | - | TRBV7-2 | - | CASSLYVESPLHF | TGTGCCAGCAGCTTATACGTGGAATCACCCCTCCACTTT
TRBJ2-3 | - | TRBV11-3 | medium-sized | CASSFIGTPTADTQYF | TGTGCCAGCAGCTTCATCGGGACACCCACCGCAGATACGCAGTATTTT
TRBJ2-2 | TRBD2 | TRBV6-8 | - | CASRFGLAGGTGELFF | TGTGCCAGTAGATTCGGACTAGCGGGTGGCACCGGGGAGCTGTTTTTT
TRBJ1-4 | - | TRBV7-1 | many | CASTIYGDEKLFF | TGTGCCAGCACCATATATGGTGATGAAAAACTGTTTTTT
TRBJ2-7 | TRBD2 | TRBV6-8 | large | CASSGWGGYEQYF | TGTGCCAGCAGTGGATGGGGGGGCTACGAGCAGTACTTC
TRBJ1-1 | - | TRBV15 | - | CATSRVGTGRSTFRAFF | TGTGCCACCAGCAGAGTTGGGACGGGACGCTCGACCTTTCGTGCTTTCTTT
TRBJ2-3 | TRBD2 | TRBV11-3 | many | CASSRKGLATTDTQYF | TGTGCCAGCAGCCGGAAGGGACTAGCGACCACAGATACGCAGTATTTT
TRBJ2-5 | - | TRBV11-3 | many | CASSLGGWSQETQYF | TGTGCCAGCAGCCTAGGGGGATGGTCCCAAGAGACCCAGTACTTC
TRBJ1-2 | - | TRBV6-8 | many | CASSTGWRHGYTF | TGTGCCAGCAGTACAGGGTGGAGGCATGGCTACACCTTC
TRBJ1-5 | - | TRBV11-3 | many | CASSSADSNQPQHF | TGTGCCAGCAGCTCCGCGGATAGCAATCAGCCCCAGCATTTT
TRBJ1-3 | - | TRBV28 | - | CASSLGGTQGNTIYF | TGTGCCAGCAGTTTGGGAGGGACGCAAGGAAACACCATATATTTT
TRBJ1-2 | - | TRBV18 | - | CASSPQPNYGYTF | TGTGCCAGCTCACCTCAACCTAACTATGGCTACACCTTC
TRBJ2-1 | TRBD2 | TRBV15 | - | CATSQAGGIISSYNEQFF | TGTGCCACCAGCCAAGCGGGGGGGATTATTAGCTCCTACAATGAGCAGTTCTTC
TRBJ2-3 | - | TRBV12-5 | few | CASTLDGADTQYF | TGTGCCAGCACCTTGGACGGTGCAGATACGCAGTATTTT
TRBJ2-1 | - | TRBV19 | - | CASSIVQGPYNEQFF | TGTGCCAGTAGTATTGTTCAGGGACCCTACAATGAGCAGTTCTTC
TRBJ2-3 | - | TRBV11-3 | medium-sized | CASSLGGSSTDTQYF | TGTGCCAGCAGCTTAGGAGGGTCCAGCACAGATACGCAGTATTTT
TRBJ2-1 | TRBD2 | TRBV11-3 | few | CASSLVAGGPIDEQFF | TGTGCCAGCAGCTTAGTGGCGGGGGGGCCTATTGATGAGCAGTTCTTC
TRBJ1-2 | - | TRBV6-8 | medium-sized | CASRAPRANYGYTF | TGTGCCAGCAGGGCCCCCAGGGCTAACTATGGCTACACCTTC
TRBJ2-5 | - | TRBV11-3 | few | CASSLVGASRGHLQETQYF | TGTGCCAGCAGCTTAGTGGGGGCCTCGCGGGGCCACCTACAAGAGACCCAGTACTTC
TRBJ2-7 | TRBD1 | TRBV5-1 | - | CASSLGQGPYEQYF | TGCGCCAGCAGCTTGGGACAGGGTCCCTACGAGCAGTACTTC
TRBJ2-6 | - | TRBV19 | few | CAVGRGANVLTF | TGTGCCGTGGGTCGTGGGGCCAACGTCCTGACTTTC